The 10 T cell receptor beta chains in this list originate from one sample, sequenced in a study of response to subunit inactivated influenza vaccine. TCRdb itself ran the RT-PCR reads through MiXCR, one entry per CDR3 protein. In the table there are under 750,000 distinct CDR3 sequences, roughly 12% of which are singletons. The material was PBMCs from blood, obtained on the day of vaccination. These receptors were collected from a man aged 45-65 years who received an inactivated influenza vaccine.

The V and J genes are TRBV29-1 and TRBJ2-3, with D maybe TRBD1 (5 bases). The germline V and J ends were trimmed by 4 bases and 3 bases, with 14 bases remaining between them. Germline CDR1 SQVTM, CDR2 ANQGSEA. There are 14 residues in the CDR3. CDR3 coding DNA: TGCAGCGTTGTTGCGCAGGGTGGAACAGATACGCAGTATTTT. Translating it yields CSVVAQGGTDTQYF.

The chain recombines TRBV6-1 with TRBJ2-3, with TRBD2 identical over 15 bases. The CDR3 is 17 residues long. V was clipped by 6 bases and J by 2 bases; unmatched bases: 6. CDR1 is MNHNS and CDR2 is SASEGT in the germline V gene. As DNA, the CDR3 is TGTGCCAGCAGCACCGGGACTAGCGGGGGGTACACAGATACGCAGTATTTT. This gives the protein CASSTGTSGGYTDTQYF.

There are a few counts of this clonotype. This chain links TRBV19 with TRBJ2-3; D gene unclear. Germline V gives CDR1 LNHDA, CDR2 SQIVND (reference sequence). The ends were cut back, 2 bases at V and 1 base at J, with 7 bases in the middle. The CDR3 extends over 14 amino acids. CDR3 in DNA: TGTGCCAGTAGTATAACCCGGGGCACAGATACGCAGTATTTT. It translates to CASSITRGTDTQYF. The variable domain in full, with the rest retrieved from reference TRBV19 and TRBJ2-3, is DGGITQSPKYLFRKEGQNVTLSCEQNLNHDAMYWYRQDPGQGLRLIYYSQIVNDFQKGDIAEGYSVSREKKESFPLTVTSAQKNPTAFYLCASSITRGTDTQYFGPGTRLTVL.

This clonotype was counted ten times or more. The chain carries TRBV7-8 and TRBJ2-1; 14 nucleotides line up with TRBD2. The CDR3 spans 19 residues. Germline V gene sequence: CDR1 SGHVS, CDR2 FQNEAQ. V was clipped by 4 bases and J by 0 bases; unmatched bases: 8. In DNA, the CDR3 is TGTGCCAGCAGCTCCAGGACTAGCGGGGGGACAAGCTCCTACAATGAGCAGTTCTTC. This codes for CASSSRTSGGTSSYNEQFF.

The sample holds a few counts of this clonotype. CDR3 loop: CASSQDLRGVDTQYF. CDR3 bases: TGTGCCAGCAGCCAAGACTTGCGGGGGGTAGATACGCAGTATTTT. The chain combines TRBV3-1 with TRBJ2-3, with 8 positions matching TRBD2. The CDR3 has 15 amino acids. Germline CDR1 and CDR2: LGHDT and YNNKEL (reference sequence). The trim removed 0 bases at V and 5 bases at J, leaving 4 bases unmatched.

This clonotype was seen repeatedly, ten times or more. The rearrangement links TRBV20-1 to TRBJ2-1; D might be TRBD2 (5 bases). The V end lost 5 bases, the J end lost 9 bases, and 26 bases lay between the germline ends. Germline assignment: CDR1 DFQATT and CDR2 SNEGSKA (reference sequence). The CDR3 is 16 residues long. The CDR3 is CSALLSGVARVAEQFF. CDR3 DNA: TGCAGTGCTCTTTTATCTGGGGTAGCGAGAGTGGCTGAGCAGTTCTTC.

The V call is TRBV5-1, the J call TRBJ1-4; D is unresolved. Germline V lookup: CDR1 SGHRS, CDR2 YFSETQ. V lost 4 bases to trimming and J lost 4 bases, with 8 bases between them. The CDR3 sequence is 13 residues long. CDR3 DNA: TGCGCCAGCAGCCCAGACATTAATGAAAAACTGTTTTTT. This translates into CASSPDINEKLFF.

The V call is TRBV28, the J call TRBJ2-7; 7 nucleotides agree with TRBD2. Germline V CDR1 and CDR2: MDHEN, SYDVKM. V lost 6 bases to trimming and J lost 3 bases; unmatched junction nucleotides: 8. The CDR3 covers 14 residues. The CDR3 spells CASSRLADYYEQYF. The CDR3 nucleotides read TGTGCCAGCAGCCGACTAGCTGACTACTACGAGCAGTACTTC.

This clonotype has only a few counts. The V call is TRBV7-2, the J call TRBJ2-2; maybe TRBD1 (6 bases). Trimming cost V 6 bases and J 3 bases, with 17 bases left between them. The CDR3 sequence is 16 residues long. Germline CDR1 reads SGHTA; CDR2 reads FQGNSA. CDR3 DNA: TGTGCCAGCAGACCTACAGGGTCAGGGGACACCGGGGAGCTGTTTTTT. Translated: CASRPTGSGDTGELFF.

The chain is built from TRBV2 and TRBJ1-1, with TRBD1 as a possible D gene (5 bases). The length of the CDR3 is 14 residues. Germline V gives CDR1 SNHLY, CDR2 FYNNEI. V was clipped by 6 bases and J by 1 base, with 12 bases between them. CDR3: CASSVGRRNTEAFF. CDR3 in DNA: TGTGCCAGCAGCGTGGGGCGGAGGAACACTGAAGCTTTCTTT.